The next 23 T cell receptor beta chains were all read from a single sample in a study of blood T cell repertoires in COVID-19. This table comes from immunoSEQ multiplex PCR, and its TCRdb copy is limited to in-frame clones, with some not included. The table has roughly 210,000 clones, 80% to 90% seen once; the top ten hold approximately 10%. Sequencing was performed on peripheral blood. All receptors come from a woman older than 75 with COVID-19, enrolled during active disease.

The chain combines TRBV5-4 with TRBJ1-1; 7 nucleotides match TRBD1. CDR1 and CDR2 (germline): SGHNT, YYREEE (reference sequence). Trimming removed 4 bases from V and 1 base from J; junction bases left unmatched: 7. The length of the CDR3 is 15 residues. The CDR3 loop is CASSPGTDRNTEAFF. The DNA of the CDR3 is TGTGCCAGCAGCCCAGGGACAGATCGGAACACTGAAGCTTTCTTT.

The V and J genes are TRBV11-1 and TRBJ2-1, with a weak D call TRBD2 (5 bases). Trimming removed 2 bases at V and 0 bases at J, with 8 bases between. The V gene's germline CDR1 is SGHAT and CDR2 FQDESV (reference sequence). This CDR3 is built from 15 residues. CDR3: CASSLKRSSYNEQFF. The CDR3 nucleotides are TGTGCCAGCAGCTTAAAGCGGAGCTCCTACAATGAGCAGTTCTTC.

The CDR3, as DNA: TGTGCCAGCAGTTCGAGCGGGGGGGCCCAAGAGACCCAGTACTTC. It specifies CASSSSGGAQETQYF. The chain joins TRBV27 to TRBJ2-5; 10 bases match TRBD2. This CDR3 comprises 15 residues. Unmatched junction bases numbered 3, after V lost 4 bases and J lost 1 base. Germline V gene lookup returns CDR1 MNHEY and CDR2 SMNVEV (reference sequence).

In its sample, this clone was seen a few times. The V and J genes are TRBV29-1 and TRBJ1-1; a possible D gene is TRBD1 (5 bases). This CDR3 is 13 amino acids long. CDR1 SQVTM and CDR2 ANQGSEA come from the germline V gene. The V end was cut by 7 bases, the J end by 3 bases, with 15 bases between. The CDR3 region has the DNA TGCAGCGGATTACTTGACAGTTACACTGAAGCTTTCTTT. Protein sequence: CSGLLDSYTEAFF.

The chain's CDR3 is CASSFAYSNQPQHF. CDR3 bases: TGTGCCAGCAGTTTCGCCTATAGCAATCAGCCCCAGCATTTT. This chain connects TRBV27 to TRBJ1-5, with no clear D. The CDR3 contains 14 residues. Per germline, CDR1 MNHEY and CDR2 SMNVEV (reference sequence). Trimming removed 3 bases at V and 0 bases at J, with 6 bases between.

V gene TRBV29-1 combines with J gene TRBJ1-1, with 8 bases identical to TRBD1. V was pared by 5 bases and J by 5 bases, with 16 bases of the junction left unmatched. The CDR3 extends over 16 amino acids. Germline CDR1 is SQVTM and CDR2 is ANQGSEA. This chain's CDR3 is CSVYTPGTGFQTEAFF. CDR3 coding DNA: TGCAGCGTTTATACCCCCGGGACAGGATTTCAAACTGAAGCTTTCTTT.

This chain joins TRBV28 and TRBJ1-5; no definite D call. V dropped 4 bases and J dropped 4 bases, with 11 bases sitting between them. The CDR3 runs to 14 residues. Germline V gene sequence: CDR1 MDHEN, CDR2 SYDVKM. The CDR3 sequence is CASSSHSNNQPQHF. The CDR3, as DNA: TGTGCCAGCAGTTCGCACAGTAATAATCAGCCCCAGCATTTT.

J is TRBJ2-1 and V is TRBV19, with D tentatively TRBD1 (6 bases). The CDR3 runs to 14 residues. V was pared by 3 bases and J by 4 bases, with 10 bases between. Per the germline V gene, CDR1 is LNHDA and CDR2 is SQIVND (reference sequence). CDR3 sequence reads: CASSIQGPYNEQFF. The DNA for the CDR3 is TGTGCCAGTAGTATTCAGGGGCCGTACAATGAGCAGTTCTTC.

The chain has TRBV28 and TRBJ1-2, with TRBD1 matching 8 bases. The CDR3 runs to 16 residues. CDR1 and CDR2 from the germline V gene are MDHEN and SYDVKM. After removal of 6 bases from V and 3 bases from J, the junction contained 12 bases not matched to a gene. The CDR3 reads CASSLDMQGAYYGYTF. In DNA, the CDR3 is TGTGCCAGCAGCCTGGATATGCAGGGGGCCTACTATGGCTACACCTTC.

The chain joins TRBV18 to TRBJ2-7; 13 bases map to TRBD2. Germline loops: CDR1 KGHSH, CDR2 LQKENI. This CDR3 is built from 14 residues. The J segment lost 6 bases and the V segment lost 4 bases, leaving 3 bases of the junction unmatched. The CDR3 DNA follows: TGTGCCAGCTCACTCGGGACTAGCGGGGTCGAGCAGTACGTC. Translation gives CASSLGTSGVEQYV.

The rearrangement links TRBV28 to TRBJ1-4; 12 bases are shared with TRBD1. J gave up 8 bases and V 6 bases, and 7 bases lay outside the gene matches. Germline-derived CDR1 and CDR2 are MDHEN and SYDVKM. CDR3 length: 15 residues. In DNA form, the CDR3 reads TGTGCCAGCAGCACAACCGGGACAGGGGGCGAAAAACTGTTTTTT. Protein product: CASSTTGTGGEKLFF.

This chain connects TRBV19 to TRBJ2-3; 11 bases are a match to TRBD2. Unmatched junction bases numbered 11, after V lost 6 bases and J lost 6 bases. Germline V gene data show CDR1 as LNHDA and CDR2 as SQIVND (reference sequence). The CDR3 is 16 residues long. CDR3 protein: CASRELAGGRKDTQYF. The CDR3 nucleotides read TGTGCCAGTAGGGAGTTAGCGGGGGGGCGGAAGGATACGCAGTATTTT.

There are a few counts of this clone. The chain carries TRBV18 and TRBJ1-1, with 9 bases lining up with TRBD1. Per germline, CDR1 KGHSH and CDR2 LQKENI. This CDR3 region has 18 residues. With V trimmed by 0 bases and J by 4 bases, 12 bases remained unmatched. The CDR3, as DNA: TGTGCCAGCTCACCACCGAACAGGGGGCTGCAGCGTGTCACTGAAGCTTTCTTT. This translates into CASSPPNRGLQRVTEAFF.

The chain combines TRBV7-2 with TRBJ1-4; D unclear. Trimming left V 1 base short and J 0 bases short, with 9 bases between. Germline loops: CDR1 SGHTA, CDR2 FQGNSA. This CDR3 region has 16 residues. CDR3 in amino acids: CASSLGSLATNEKLFF. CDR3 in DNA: TGTGCCAGCAGCTTAGGGAGCCTTGCAACTAATGAAAAACTGTTTTTT.

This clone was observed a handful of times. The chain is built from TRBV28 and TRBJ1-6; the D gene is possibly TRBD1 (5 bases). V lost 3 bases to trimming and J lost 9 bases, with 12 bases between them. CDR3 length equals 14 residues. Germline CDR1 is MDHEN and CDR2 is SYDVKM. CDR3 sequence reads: CASSFPGMSSPLHF. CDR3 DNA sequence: TGTGCCAGCAGTTTCCCAGGGATGAGTTCACCCCTCCACTTT.

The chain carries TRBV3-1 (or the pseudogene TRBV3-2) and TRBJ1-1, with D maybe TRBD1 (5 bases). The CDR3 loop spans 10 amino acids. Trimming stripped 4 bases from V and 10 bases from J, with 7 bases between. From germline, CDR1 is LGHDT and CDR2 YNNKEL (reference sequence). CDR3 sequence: CASSPGGAFF. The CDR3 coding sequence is TGTGCCAGCAGCCCGGGGGGAGCTTTCTTT.

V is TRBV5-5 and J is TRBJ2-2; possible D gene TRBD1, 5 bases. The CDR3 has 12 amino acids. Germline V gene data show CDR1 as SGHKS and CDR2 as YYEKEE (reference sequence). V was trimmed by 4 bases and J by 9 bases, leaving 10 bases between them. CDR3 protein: CASSPQGRELFF. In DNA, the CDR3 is TGTGCCAGCAGCCCGCAGGGCCGGGAGCTGTTTTTT. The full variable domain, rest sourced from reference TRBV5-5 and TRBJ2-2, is DAGVTQSPTHLIKTRGQQVTLRCSPISGHKSVSWYQQVLGQGPQFIFQYYEKEERGRGNFPDRFSARQFPNYSSELNVNALLLGDSALYLCASSPQGRELFFGEGSRLTVL.

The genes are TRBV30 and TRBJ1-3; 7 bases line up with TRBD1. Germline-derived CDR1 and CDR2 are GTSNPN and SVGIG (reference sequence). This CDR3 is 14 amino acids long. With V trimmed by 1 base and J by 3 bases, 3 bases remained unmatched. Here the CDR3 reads CAWSGRGFGNTIYF. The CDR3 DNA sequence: TGTGCCTGGAGTGGCAGGGGGTTTGGAAACACCATATATTTT.

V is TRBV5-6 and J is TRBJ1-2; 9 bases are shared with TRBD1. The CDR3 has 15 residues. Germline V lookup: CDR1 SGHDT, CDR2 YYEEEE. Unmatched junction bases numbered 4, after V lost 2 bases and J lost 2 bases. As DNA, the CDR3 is TGTGCCAGCAGCTTTATTGGACAGGGGAACTATGGCTACACCTTC. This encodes CASSFIGQGNYGYTF.

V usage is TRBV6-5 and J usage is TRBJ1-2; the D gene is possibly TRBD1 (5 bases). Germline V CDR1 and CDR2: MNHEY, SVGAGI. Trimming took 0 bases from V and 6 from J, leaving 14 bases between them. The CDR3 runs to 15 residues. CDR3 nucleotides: TGTGCCAGCAGTTACTCGAAGGCGCAGACAGATGGCTACACCTTC. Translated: CASSYSKAQTDGYTF.

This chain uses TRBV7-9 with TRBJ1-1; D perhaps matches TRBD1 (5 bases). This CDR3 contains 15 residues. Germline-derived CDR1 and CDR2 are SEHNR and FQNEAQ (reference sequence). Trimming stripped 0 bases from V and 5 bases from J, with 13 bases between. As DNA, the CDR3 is TGTGCCAGCAGCTTAGCATCAGGGTCTGAAACTGAAGCTTTCTTT. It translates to CASSLASGSETEAFF.

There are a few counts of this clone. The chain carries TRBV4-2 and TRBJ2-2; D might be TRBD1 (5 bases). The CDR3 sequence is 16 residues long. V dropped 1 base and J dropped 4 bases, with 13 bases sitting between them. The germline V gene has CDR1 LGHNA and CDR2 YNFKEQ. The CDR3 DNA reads TGTGCCAGCAGCCAAGTTTTTAGGGGTGGCACCGGGGAGCTGTTTTTT. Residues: CASSQVFRGGTGELFF.

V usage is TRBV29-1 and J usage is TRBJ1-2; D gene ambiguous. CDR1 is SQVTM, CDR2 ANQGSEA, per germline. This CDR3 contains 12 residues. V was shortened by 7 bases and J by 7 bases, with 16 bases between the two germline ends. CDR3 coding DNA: TGCAGCGGACTGCTGGGGAGCGGTGGCTACACCTTC. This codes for CSGLLGSGGYTF.